A single sample gave rise to the 24 T cell receptor beta chains below, sequenced in a study of tumor-infiltrating lymphocytes in primary liver carcinoma. RNA and DNA were co-extracted from about 20-30 mg of unsorted bulk tissue. TCR beta cDNA came from about 500 ng total RNA, primed with a constant-region primer. Library construction for TCR beta comprised three nested multiplex PCR rounds performed with slightly modified ARM-PCR. The first two PCR rounds used TRBV1-TRBV30 forward primers with a C-beta reverse primer, 9 to 11 cycles each. One entry per CDR3 protein, called by TCRdb with MiXCR from the multiplex PCR reads. This table holds roughly 32,000 distinct CDR3 sequences, over 65% found once. Sequencing was carried out using liver tumor tissue from sampling region 4. The sample's subset: tumor region T4, right-lateral pole. The receptors stem from a man between 40 and 49 years old with primary liver carcinoma and hepatitis B virus infection.

This clonotype was recorded only once. The junction departs from the called germline gene at one end, perhaps through a read error. This chain connects TRBV29-1 to TRBJ2-3; possibly TRBD2 for D (6 bases). The germline CDR1 and CDR2 sequences are SQVTM and ANQGSEA. This CDR3 contains 15 residues. The CDR3 sequence is CSVEGGARITDTQYF. In DNA, the CDR3 is TGCAGCGTTGAGGGCGGGGCCCGTATCACAGATACACAGTATTTT.

The chain employs TRBV21-1 and TRBJ1-5; TRBD1 reflects the table's D call only, with no check against the DNA. TRBV21-1 is a pseudogene locus. The CDR3 sequence is 17 residues long. CDR3 sequence reads: CASSKARTAECNQPQHF. DNA for the CDR3: TGTGCCAGCAGCAAGGCACGGACAGCCGAATGCAATCAGCCCCAGCATTTT.

Remarks on this clonotype: The conserved phenylalanine or tryptophan normally closing the CDR3 is absent here, so this likely arose from a read error. The J gene is TRBJ2-5, the V gene TRBV5-1, with D unresolved. V shed 3 bases and J shed 2 bases, with 8 bases lying between them. Germline CDR1 SGHRS, CDR2 YFSETQ. The CDR3 contains 13 residues. CDR3 in DNA: TGCGCCAGCAGCTACATGGGGCAAGAGACCCAGTACTTA. This translates into CASSYMGQETQYL.

A note on this clonotype: Relative to the germline gene, one junction end is altered; a read error may explain this. V is TRBV10-2 and J is TRBJ2-7; 8 bases map to TRBD1. The DNA end is a closer match to TRBJ2-1, so the J assignment may be wrong. CDR3 length equals 14 residues. The V gene's germline CDR1 is WSHSY and CDR2 SAAADI. CDR3 protein: CVSSRDRGIDEQFF. Here the CDR3 DNA reads TGCGTCAGCAGCCGTGACAGGGGTATCGACGAGCAGTTCTTC.

Many counts were recorded for this clonotype. This chain connects TRBV7-9 to TRBJ2-7; perhaps TRBD2 as D (6 bases). The CDR3 is 14 amino acids. Between the trimmed V and J ends, which lost 7 bases and 6 bases, there was a span of 19 bases. Germline V lookup: CDR1 SEHNR, CDR2 FQNEAQ (reference sequence). In DNA form, the CDR3 reads TGTGCCAGCAATAAGGACTTGGAGGGTCGCGAGCAGTACTTC. Translated: CASNKDLEGREQYF. The entire variable domain, with the rest obtained from reference TRBV7-9 and TRBJ2-7, is as follows: DTGVSQNPRHKITKRGQNVTFRCDPISEHNRLYWYRQTLGQGPEFLTYFQNEAQLEKSRLLSDRFSAERPKGSFSTLEIQRTEQGDSAMYLCASNKDLEGREQYFGPGTRLTVT.

This clonotype occurred many times. The J gene is TRBJ2-1, the V gene TRBV5-8; 13 bases match TRBD2. V lost 3 bases and J lost 4; bases outside the gene matches: 4. The CDR3 runs to 16 residues. The germline V gene encodes CDR1 SGHTS and CDR2 YDEGEE. The CDR3: CASSSGLAGLYNEQFF. The CDR3, as DNA: TGTGCCAGCAGCTCGGGACTAGCGGGATTATACAATGAGCAGTTCTTC. Together with reference TRBV5-8 and TRBJ2-1, the CDR3 gives the full variable domain: EAGVTQSPTHLIKTRGQQATLRCSPISGHTSVYWYQQALGLGLQFLLWYDEGEERNRGNFPPRFSGRQFPNYSSELNVNALELEDSALYLCASSSGLAGLYNEQFFGPGTRLTVL.

This clonotype has a single count. A read error may produce the germline difference seen at one junction end. The rearrangement uses TRBV30 and TRBJ2-2; 8 nucleotides match TRBD2. From germline, CDR1 is GTSNPN and CDR2 SVGIG (reference sequence). The CDR3 is made up of 11 amino acids. Written as DNA, the CDR3 is TGTGCCTGGGAGTTGGCGGGGGGGCTGTTTTTT. This codes for CAWELAGGLFF.

Remarks on this clonotype: In this CDR3 the conserved last residue, phenylalanine or tryptophan, is missing, so a read error is likely. The V gene is TRBV29-1, the J gene TRBJ1-2, with D perhaps matching TRBD1 (5 bases). V shed 7 bases and J shed 4 bases, with 22 bases lying between them. Germline assignment: CDR1 SQVTM and CDR2 ANQGSEA. This CDR3 is built from 15 residues. The CDR3 protein is CSDGQGWSMGYGYTL. In DNA form, the CDR3 reads TGCAGCGATGGGCAGGGCTGGAGCATGGGCTATGGCTACACCCTC.

A note on this clonotype: One end of the junction does not line up with germline, which may come from a read error. The chain links TRBV28 to TRBJ1-5, with 11 bases lining up with TRBD1. Looked up from germline, CDR1 is MDHEN and CDR2 is SYDVKM. This CDR3 comprises 16 residues. The CDR3 DNA follows: TGTGCCAGCAGTTTATTTGGGGACAGGGGGAATCAGCCCCGGTATTTT. It specifies CASSLFGDRGNQPRYF.

As for this clonotype: Because it lacks the conserved phenylalanine or tryptophan at the end, this CDR3 is likely a read error. CDR3 sequence: CANSVSEPGYNEQFL. The CDR3 coding sequence is TGTGCCAACAGTGTTAGTGAGCCGGGCTACAATGAGCAGTTCCTC. The gene calls are TRBV24-1 and TRBJ2-1; D gene ambiguous. This CDR3 spans 15 amino acids. The V gene's germline CDR1 is KGHDR and CDR2 SFDVKD.

On this clonotype itself: Given the absence of the conserved phenylalanine or tryptophan at the CDR3 end, a read error is likely. The DNA is left out, because the CDR3 cannot be placed on it with certainty; the CDR3 is given as TCRdb lists it. The rearrangement links TRBV6-6 to TRBJ1-1; TRBD1, the table's D call, was not compared with the DNA. The CDR3 length is 13 residues, termini included. CDR1 and CDR2 from the germline V gene are MNHNY and SVGAGI (reference sequence). CDR3 region: CASSTGGSTEAFL.

In its sample, this clonotype is medium-sized. The rearrangement joins TRBV11-2 to TRBJ2-2; D ambiguous. The germline CDR1 and CDR2 sequences are SGHAT and FQNNGV. Trimming removed 5 bases at V and 3 bases at J, with 10 bases between. This CDR3 contains 14 residues. As DNA, the CDR3 is TGTGCCAGCAGCACAGACTCGGACACCGGGGAGCTGTTTTTT. Translated: CASSTDSDTGELFF.

This clonotype was seen only once. At one of its ends the junction is not consistent with the germline gene, which may arise from a read error. This chain uses TRBV5-6 with TRBJ2-1; possible D gene TRBD1, 6 bases. This CDR3 has 16 amino acids. The germline gives CDR1 SGHDT, CDR2 YYEEEE. In nucleotides, the CDR3 is TGTGTCAGCGGCCCGTCTGGGAGCGTGAGGGACAATGGGCAGTTCTTC. Protein sequence: CVSGPSGSVRDNGQFF.

For this clonotype: No conserved phenylalanine or tryptophan is present at the end of the CDR3, so a read error is the likely explanation. The DNA is omitted, as the CDR3 cannot be located on it reliably, and the CDR3 follows TCRdb's listing. V and J are TRBV10-3 and TRBJ1-1. Germline V CDR1 and CDR2: ENHRY, SYGVKD. The CDR3 is 14 amino acids long, termini counted. The chain's CDR3 is CDIQGGGVNTEASI.

Comment on this clonotype: The CDR3 does not close with the conserved phenylalanine or tryptophan, likely indicating a read error. J is TRBJ2-3 and V is TRBV6-5; TRBD2 agrees at 10 bases. Looked up from germline, CDR1 is MNHEY and CDR2 is SVGAGI. Trimming removed 10 bases from V and 3 bases from J; junction bases left unmatched: 10. The CDR3 has 15 residues. The CDR3 loop is CAINPGLAVTDTQYL. CDR3 coding DNA: TGTGCCATCAACCCAGGACTAGCGGTAACAGATACGCAGTATCTT.

The V call is TRBV30, the J call TRBJ2-1; D unclear. CDR3 length: 14 amino acids. Trimming removed 6 bases at V and 8 bases at J, with 20 bases between. Looked up from germline, CDR1 is GTSNPN and CDR2 is SVGIG (reference sequence). The CDR3 DNA reads as TGTGCCTGTGTGAGGTTGGGTATCTCCTATGAGCAGTTCTTC. As protein: CACVRLGISYEQFF.

This clonotype was observed a single time. Germline and junction disagree at one end, which may indicate a read error. The rearrangement uses TRBV4-3 and TRBJ2-7; D is possibly TRBD2 (5 bases). Germline CDR1 reads LGHNA; CDR2 reads YSLEER. The CDR3 is made up of 13 amino acids. The CDR3, as DNA: TGCGCCAACAGCCAAGGACTGCGCTACGAGCAGTACTTC. As protein: CANSQGLRYEQYF.

The V gene is TRBV6-5, the J gene TRBJ2-2, with TRBD1 matching over 8 bases. Trimming at V came to 10 bases and at J to 13 bases, leaving 20 bases not matched to a gene. The germline V gene has CDR1 MNHEY and CDR2 SVGAGI. This CDR3 comprises 15 residues. The CDR3 region has the DNA TGTGCCACCAACGGCCAGGGGGCGCGCACCGGGAGGCTGTTTTTT. Translating it yields CATNGQGARTGRLFF.

CDR3 loop: CASSVLNSEAFF. For the CDR3, the DNA is TGTGCCAGCAGTGTTCTTAACTCTGAAGCTTTCTTT. V usage is TRBV7-9 and J usage is TRBJ1-1, with D uncertain. The ends were cut back, 6 bases at V and 6 bases at J, with 11 bases in the middle. CDR1 and CDR2 from the germline V gene are SEHNR and FQNEAQ (reference sequence). This CDR3 is built from 12 residues.

The chain uses TRBV6-5 and TRBJ2-7; TRBD1 matches at 8 bases. The V segment lost 4 bases and the J segment 2 bases; nucleotides outside the gene matches: 7. This CDR3 comprises 15 residues. Looked up from germline, CDR1 is MNHEY and CDR2 is SVGAGI. The CDR3 DNA sequence: TGTGCCAGCAGTTCTGGACAGGGAAGAACCTACGAGCAGTACTTC. Encoded protein: CASSSGQGRTYEQYF.

This chain joins TRBV20-1 and TRBJ2-7; tentative D call: TRBD2 (5 bases). The ends were cut back, 5 bases at V and 0 bases at J, with 11 bases in the middle. The CDR3 is 13 amino acids. The germline CDR1 and CDR2 sequences are DFQATT and SNEGSKA (reference sequence). CDR3 residues: CSARSTNSYEQYF. The CDR3 nucleotides read TGCAGTGCTCGCTCGACTAACTCCTACGAGCAGTACTTC.

Regarding this clonotype: At one boundary the junction diverges from the germline segment, which might be a read error. The chain links TRBV29-1 to TRBJ2-3, with 7 nucleotides matching TRBD1. This CDR3 region has 12 residues. In germline, CDR1 is SQVTM, CDR2 ANQGSEA. CDR3 DNA sequence: TGCAGTGTTGGTGCTAAGGGGGCTAGGCAGTATTTT. Its protein product is CSVGAKGARQYF.

On this clonotype itself: The CDR3 does not close with the conserved phenylalanine or tryptophan, likely indicating a read error. The chain carries TRBV5-4 and TRBJ2-2; 9 bases are a match to TRBD2. The V and J ends lost 5 bases and 1 base, in that order; junction bases with no gene match: 9. The length of the CDR3 is 17 residues. Germline V CDR1 and CDR2: SGHNT, YYREEE (reference sequence). This CDR3 is CASSWRLAGKNTGELFL. The DNA of the CDR3 is TGTGCCAGCAGTTGGCGGCTAGCGGGAAAGAACACCGGGGAGCTGTTTCTT.

On this clonotype itself: A read error may account for a junction end that differs from germline. The V and J genes are TRBV30 and TRBJ2-4, with D unclear. The CDR3 spans 15 residues. Germline V gives CDR1 GTSNPN, CDR2 SVGIG (reference sequence). The CDR3 spells CAWSNRVVTKDIQHF. CDR3 DNA sequence: TGTGCCTGGAGTAACCGGGTGGTAACCAAAGACATTCAGCACTTC.